This TCR beta chain was retrieved from a study of T-cell memory formation after mild COVID-19. For the study at large: Largely donor-specific sequence clusters came from a couple of donors. Study-level results: Mainly CM and EM harbored the contracting CD4+ clones; mainly EMRA harbored the CD8+ ones.

The CDR3 totals 15 residues. V lost 6 bases, J lost 5 bases, and 9 bases stayed unmatched. Germline lookup yields CDR1 SGHRS and CDR2 YFSETQ. This clonotype was observed at least ten times. The antigen remains undetermined. TCRalpha and TCRbeta libraries used 5'RACE with constant-segment primers and UMIs. TCRdb analysed the 5' RACE reads with MiXCR anew, one entry per CDR3 protein. The repertoire has around 340,000 distinct CDR3 sequences, about a sixth of them found once; the top ten carry around 22%. The rearrangement uses TRBV5-1 and TRBJ2-5; TRBD1 matches 11 bases. This clonotype originated in a man younger than 35 who had mild COVID-19 (a few samples of this study predate the infection). Cell type and time point are not known. Sequenced input: PBMCs or a T cell subset sorted from them (not recorded which). CDR3 amino acids: CASTLGTGGKETQYF. The CDR3 coding sequence is TGCGCCAGCACCTTAGGGACAGGGGGGAAGGAGACCCAGTACTTC.